This T cell receptor (beta chain) was captured in a study of blood T cells in healthy people across ages. General study points: Per million T cells, the diversity of TCR beta decreased roughly linearly as age advanced. A greater number of naive CD4+ cells and higher diversity distinguished long-lived donors from aged donors.

The authors ran a second PCR of about 6 to 12 cycles using a sample-barcoded 5' primer and a J-beta primer mix. From the 5' RACE reads, TCRdb called clonotypes with MiXCR, one entry per CDR3 protein. The sample holds approximately 1.5 million distinct CDR3 sequences, about 31% seen once. About this clonotype: Antigen: not known.

The CDR3 loop spans 16 amino acids. Germline V gene data show CDR1 as MGHRA and CDR2 as YSYEKL. V gave up 5 bases and J gave up 7 bases; unmatched junction bases: 12. This clonotype was obtained from a woman between 25 and 40 years old in good health. The sequencing sample was made of blood. The gene calls are TRBV4-1 and TRBJ2-2; TRBD2 agrees at 8 bases. The DNA of the CDR3 is TGCGCCAGCAGCGGAAACCTAGCGGGCCGGCTCGGGGAGCTGTTTTTT. Translation: CASSGNLAGRLGELFF.